Listed below are T cell receptor beta chains from one sample, sequenced in a study of chemoradiotherapy in HPV16-positive cancers. This table comes from immunoSEQ multiplex PCR, and its TCRdb copy is limited to in-frame clones, with some not included. Among fewer than 30,000 clones, roughly nine tenths were seen once, and the ten largest hold 22%. This specimen consisted of blood, obtained from a patient who underwent chemoradiotherapy. The receptors originated from a human donor with HPV-associated anogenital cancer. CDR3s include the opening cysteine and the closing phenylalanine or tryptophan.

j_gene,v_gene,CDR3aa
TRBJ1-5,TRBV4-3,CASSQEYRGNQPQHF
TRBJ2-3,TRBV4-2,CASSQDSALGTDTQYF
TRBJ1-3,TRBV29-1,CSVADRLLSGNTIYF
TRBJ2-1,TRBV7-3,CASSLVGTTYNEQFF
TRBJ2-5,TRBV7-2,CASSLEASVGETQYF
TRBJ2-7,TRBV6-5,CASSYSLAGAYEQYF
TRBJ2-5,TRBV5-1,CASSLRPQETQYF
TRBJ1-1,TRBV7-6,CASSLGWKNTEAFF
TRBJ2-1,TRBV27,CASRTAWNEQFF
TRBJ2-4,TRBV19,CASSRGWPLLAKNIQYF
TRBJ1-3,TRBV2,CASRAPGGNTIYF
TRBJ2-3,TRBV30,CAWSPLGNTGLDTQYF
TRBJ1-3,TRBV28,CASSFEGRVGNTIYF
TRBJ1-2,TRBV27,CASSLSRATGGHTF
TRBJ1-6,TRBV5-8,CASSPGQADSPLHF
TRBJ2-7,TRBV5-1,CASSLGIFYGEQYF
TRBJ1-2,TRBV5-1,CASSLGDRDYGYTF
TRBJ2-2,TRBV11-1,CASSLKAGVRGELFF
TRBJ2-2,TRBV5-1,CASGRTVTNTGELFF
TRBJ2-5,TRBV6-6,CASSPLGGTETQYF
TRBJ2-2,TRBV11-3,CASSPLAGGNTGELFF
TRBJ2-5,TRBV29-1,CSARGETQYF
TRBJ1-6,TRBV6-5,CASRFVQGAPLHF
TRBJ1-4,TRBV4-2,CASSLGQENEKLFF
TRBJ2-5,TRBV7-9,CASSLIGARNFQETQYF
TRBJ1-2,TRBV27,CASSLSPGAINYGYTF
TRBJ2-7,TRBV30,CAWNHDRGVWQYF
TRBJ2-1,TRBV7-9,CASSNQLAGVDEQFF
TRBJ2-1,TRBV6-4,CASSVLAGDYNEQFF
TRBJ2-2,TRBV28,CASSPGGAGTGELFF
TRBJ2-7,TRBV28,CASSLDGGIREQYF
TRBJ1-6,TRBV19,CASHSTPAAYNSPLHF
TRBJ2-5,TRBV5-1,CASSFGGETQYF
TRBJ1-2,TRBV6-6,CASIPRGGNYGYTF
TRBJ2-5,TRBV5-6,CASSSTGEVKETQYF
TRBJ2-5,TRBV6-5,CASAGGVRETQYF
TRBJ1-2,TRBV7-5,CVRSPPPPAGNYGYTF
TRBJ2-2,TRBV2,CASTPTSGANTGELFF
TRBJ1-3,TRBV6-6,CASSYQGGGGNTIYF
TRBJ1-2,TRBV13,CASRLTGGHQGYTF
TRBJ1-1,TRBV7-9,CASSLGRETFF
TRBJ2-5,TRBV7-9,CASSLKQERQETQYF
TRBJ2-7,TRBV7-8,CASSFSGNYEQYF
TRBJ1-2,TRBV30,CAWSVREGTFYGYTF
TRBJ2-7,TRBV5-1,CASSLDPAPPAYEQYF
TRBJ2-2,TRBV6-5,CATRDPFRGTGELFF
TRBJ2-7,TRBV20-1,CSARPSYEQYF
TRBJ2-3,TRBV6-4,CASSEEAGGSRDTQYF
TRBJ2-7,TRBV11-2,CASSSSDFQGESEQYF
TRBJ2-7,TRBV6-5,CASRSLGQGLYEQYF
TRBJ1-5,TRBV7-8,CASSSGGRGYQPQHF
TRBJ2-7,TRBV2,CASSPPRQGGSEQYF
TRBJ2-2,TRBV7-8,CASSPALPGAGELFF
TRBJ2-7,TRBV11-2,CASSLDRTSEEQYF
TRBJ2-1,TRBV27,CASSLSGPVDPYNEQFF
TRBJ2-3,TRBV28,CASSPPSGLTDTQYF
TRBJ2-7,TRBV5-1,CASSLGSGQTNEQYF
TRBJ1-5,TRBV7-5,CVRSLPGFYSNQPQHF
TRBJ2-3,TRBV11-3,CASSTLQGDTQYF
TRBJ1-3,TRBV5-5,CASSLRGDPGNTIYF